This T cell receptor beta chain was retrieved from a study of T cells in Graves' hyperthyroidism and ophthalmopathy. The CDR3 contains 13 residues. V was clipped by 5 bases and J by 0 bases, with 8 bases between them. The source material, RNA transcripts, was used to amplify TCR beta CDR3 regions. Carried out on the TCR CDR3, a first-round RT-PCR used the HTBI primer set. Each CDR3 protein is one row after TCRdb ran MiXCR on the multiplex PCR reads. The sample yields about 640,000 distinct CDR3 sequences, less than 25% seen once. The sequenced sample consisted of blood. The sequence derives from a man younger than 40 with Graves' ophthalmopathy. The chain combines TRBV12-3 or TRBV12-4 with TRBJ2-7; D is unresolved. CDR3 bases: TGTGCCAGCAGTGTCGTGGACTCCTACGAGCAGTACTTC. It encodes CASSVVDSYEQYF.